This paragraph reports one TCR beta chain. The data were obtained in a study of T cell changes during pregnancy in multiple sclerosis. Trimming cost V 1 base and J 7 bases; bases outside gene matches: 2. In germline, CDR1 is MGHRA, CDR2 YSYEKL. The CDR3 contains 15 residues. TCRdb's table, derived via immunoSEQ multiplex PCR, lists solely in-frame clones and lacks some. The sample has roughly 29,000 clones; approximately 91% are singletons. The chain carries TRBV4-1 and TRBJ2-1; 12 bases agree with TRBD2. This receptor was obtained from a female donor with multiple sclerosis, enrolled in a pregnancy study. Sequenced here: CD8+ T cells from peripheral blood mononuclear cells, sampled after pregnancy. CDR3 sequence (DNA): TGCGCCAGCAGCCAAGTGACTAGCGGGAGTAATGAGCAGTTCTTC. It encodes CASSQVTSGSNEQFF.